This TCR beta chain was observed in a study of OX40 agonist ivuxolimab in advanced cancers. V lost 7 bases to trimming and J lost 7 bases, with 18 bases between them. The germline gives CDR1 SGHDT, CDR2 YYEEEE. The CDR3 is made up of 14 amino acids. The data were produced by immunoSEQ multiplex PCR, yet TCRdb's version contains in-frame clones alone and is incomplete. Among around 20,000 clones, just under 75% were seen once, and the ten largest hold about 24%. The gene calls are TRBV5-6 and TRBJ2-1, with D perhaps matching TRBD2 (5 bases). This sequence was found in an adult with an advanced solid tumor such as melanoma, head and neck, liver or kidney cancer. The sample here was CD4+ or CD8+ T cells sorted from blood, taken in a trial of the OX40 agonist ivuxolimab. Here the CDR3 reads CASGPSAGWNEQFF. The CDR3 coding sequence is TGTGCCAGCGGACCCTCGGCGGGTTGGAATGAGCAGTTCTTC.